The sequence of this TCR beta chain was determined in a study of shared clonotypes between healthy human individuals. V dropped 2 bases and J dropped 11 bases, with 13 bases sitting between them. Per the germline V gene, CDR1 is SNHLY and CDR2 is FYNNEI. CDR3 size: 12 residues. The data were produced by immunoSEQ multiplex PCR, yet TCRdb's version contains in-frame clones alone and is incomplete. The data hold approximately 980,000 clones, with 76% observed a single time. This sequence was found in a young man in good health. What was sequenced was memory CD4+ T cells sorted from blood. Subset noted: CD45RA-negative fraction. The chain has TRBV2 and TRBJ2-7; possibly TRBD2 for D (5 bases). The CDR3 region has the DNA TGTGCCAGCAGTGAATCCCCACCCGGGGAGTACTTC. Amino acid sequence: CASSESPPGEYF.